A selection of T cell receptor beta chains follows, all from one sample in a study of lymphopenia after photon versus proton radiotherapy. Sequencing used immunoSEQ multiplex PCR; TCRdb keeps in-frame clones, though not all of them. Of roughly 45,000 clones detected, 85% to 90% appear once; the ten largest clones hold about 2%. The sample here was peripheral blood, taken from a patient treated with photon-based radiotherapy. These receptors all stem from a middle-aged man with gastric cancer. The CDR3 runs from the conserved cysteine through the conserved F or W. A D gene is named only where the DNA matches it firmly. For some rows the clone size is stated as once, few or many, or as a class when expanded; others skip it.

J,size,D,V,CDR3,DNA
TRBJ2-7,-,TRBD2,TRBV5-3,CARSLAGGSPYEQYF,TGTGCCAGAAGCTTGGCGGGGGGGAGCCCCTACGAGCAGTACTTC
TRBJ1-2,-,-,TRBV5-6,CASSRGKGHRGYTF,TGTGCCAGCAGCCGGGGTAAAGGTCACCGGGGCTACACCTTC
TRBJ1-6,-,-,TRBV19,CASSILEGNSPLHF,TGTGCCAGTAGTATATTGGAAGGTAATTCACCCCTCCACTTT
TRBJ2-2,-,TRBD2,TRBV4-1,CASSQGRLAGDTGELFF,TGCGCCAGCAGCCAAGGTAGACTAGCGGGGGACACCGGGGAGCTGTTTTTT
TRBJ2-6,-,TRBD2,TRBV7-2,CASSLASGTTFSGANVLTF,TGTGCCAGCAGCTTGGCGTCCGGGACTACCTTCTCTGGGGCCAACGTCCTGACTTTC
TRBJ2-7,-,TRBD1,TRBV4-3,CASSQSRDSYSYEQYF,TGCGCCAGCAGCCAGAGCCGGGACAGCTACTCCTACGAGCAGTACTTC
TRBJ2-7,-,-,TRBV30,CAWSVRGDEQYF,TGTGCCTGGAGTGTGAGGGGTGACGAGCAGTACTTC
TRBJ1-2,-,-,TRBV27,CASSPRTLYGYTF,TGTGCCAGCAGCCCGAGGACACTTTATGGCTACACCTTC
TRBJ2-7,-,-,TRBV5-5,CASSLEVGVPYEQYF,TGTGCCAGCAGCTTGGAAGTCGGGGTCCCCTACGAGCAGTACTTC
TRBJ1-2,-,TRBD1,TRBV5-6,CASSPGQGSGYTF,TGTGCCAGCAGCCCAGGACAGGGGAGCGGCTACACCTTC
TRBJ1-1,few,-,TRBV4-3,CASSRDLNTEAFF,TGCGCCAGCAGCAGGGATTTGAACACTGAAGCTTTCTTT
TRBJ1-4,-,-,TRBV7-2,CASSQKGLGEKLFF,TGTGCCAGCAGTCAAAAGGGGCTTGGAGAAAAACTGTTTTTT
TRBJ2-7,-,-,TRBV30,CAWTVGTVSYEQYF,TGTGCCTGGACCGTGGGGACGGTATCCTACGAGCAGTACTTC
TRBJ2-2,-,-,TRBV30,CAWSVSRRDTGELFF,TGTGCCTGGAGTGTATCCAGGCGAGACACCGGGGAGCTGTTTTTT